The 12 T cell receptor beta chains in this list originate from one sample, sequenced in a study of CD8+ T cells in alopecia areata. Extraction and reverse transcription of RNA yielded cDNA as the sequencing template. Measured with immunoSEQ multiplex PCR; TCRdb has only the in-frame clones, and not every one. Here the sample spans approximately 100,000 clones, about 60% being singletons. Sample treatment: oral pan-JAK inhibitor, 5-10 mg twice daily. The starting material was CD8+ T cells sorted from blood, obtained at week 56, from a patient treated with tofacitinib. The source of these receptors is a human donor with alopecia areata.

This clone was seen just once. The chain recombines TRBV4-1 with TRBJ2-1; the match to TRBD1 covers 9 bases. Unmatched junction bases numbered 6, after V lost 4 bases and J lost 5 bases. The germline V gene has CDR1 MGHRA and CDR2 YSYEKL. This CDR3 is built from 15 residues. The CDR3 spells CASSPRDREDNEQFF. The DNA of the CDR3 is TGCGCCAGCAGCCCGAGGGACAGGGAAGACAATGAGCAGTTCTTC.

The CDR3 bases are TGTGCCAGCACGCAAGAGATCAGACGGGAGACCCAGTACTTC. Protein: CASTQEIRRETQYF. The rearrangement uses TRBV6-5 and TRBJ2-5; no reliable D call. In germline, CDR1 is MNHEY, CDR2 SVGAGI. The length of the CDR3 is 14 residues. V was cut by 7 bases and J by 5 bases, with 17 bases left in between.

This rearrangement joins TRBV29-1 to TRBJ2-2; D unclear. CDR1 and CDR2 (germline): SQVTM, ANQGSEA. Trimming stripped 4 bases from V and 6 bases from J, with 6 bases between. The CDR3 is 11 amino acids. CDR3 DNA sequence: TGCAGCGTTGCCGTCTCCGGGGAGCTGTTTTTT. Protein: CSVAVSGELFF.

V gene TRBV7-9 combines with J gene TRBJ1-1, with a possible D match to TRBD1 (5 bases). Per germline, CDR1 SEHNR and CDR2 FQNEAQ (reference sequence). The CDR3 runs 12 residues. Trimming left V 1 base short and J 5 bases short, with 5 bases between. The CDR3 DNA reads TGTGCCAGCAGCTTAGACAGGACTGAAGCTTTCTTT. Translated, it gives CASSLDRTEAFF.

V gene TRBV6-6 combines with J gene TRBJ1-2; no firm D call. The CDR3 has 12 amino acids. The V gene's germline CDR1 is MNHNY and CDR2 SVGAGI (reference sequence). Trimming took 8 bases from V and 6 from J, leaving 13 bases between them. The CDR3 spells CASHLGEDGYTF. CDR3 sequence (DNA): TGTGCCAGCCATCTGGGCGAAGATGGCTACACCTTC.

This sequence joins TRBV12-5 and TRBJ1-5; D gene unclear. CDR1 and CDR2 from the germline V gene are LGHNT and FRNRAP. Trimming stripped 6 bases from V and 4 bases from J, with 10 bases between. This CDR3 comprises 13 residues. The DNA for the CDR3 is TGTGCTAGTGGCCTCGGACCGAATCAGCCCCAGCATTTT. Translating gives CASGLGPNQPQHF.

V usage is TRBV7-9 and J usage is TRBJ2-2, with D tentatively TRBD1 or TRBD2 (5 bases each). Germline V gives CDR1 SEHNR, CDR2 FQNEAQ (reference sequence). The V end lost 7 bases, the J end lost 6 bases, and 18 bases lay between the germline ends. There are 15 residues in the CDR3. CDR3 sequence reads: CASKRGRPSAGELFF. The CDR3 DNA reads as TGTGCCAGCAAAAGGGGACGTCCCTCGGCCGGGGAGCTGTTTTTT.

Here the CDR3 reads CSVENKSGKYGYTF. The CDR3 nucleotides read TGCAGCGTTGAGAACAAATCGGGAAAGTATGGCTACACCTTC. The chain employs TRBV29-1 and TRBJ1-2; D not certain. Germline-derived CDR1 and CDR2 are SQVTM and ANQGSEA. The CDR3 totals 14 residues. The ends were cut back, 3 bases at V and 5 bases at J, with 16 bases in the middle. The complete variable domain, with remaining parts taken from reference TRBV29-1 and TRBJ1-2, reads SAVISQKPSRDICQRGTSLTIQCQVDSQVTMMFWYRQQPGQSLTLIATANQGSEATYESGFVIDKFPISRPNLTFSTLTVSNMSPEDSSIYLCSVENKSGKYGYTFGSGTRLTVV.

This clone was picked up one time. V usage is TRBV7-9 and J usage is TRBJ1-4; no clear D. Trimming took 4 bases from V and 1 from J, leaving 13 bases between them. Germline V CDR1 and CDR2: SEHNR, FQNEAQ (reference sequence). This CDR3 is built from 16 residues. CDR3 sequence: CASSSRTGGTNEKLFF. The CDR3 nucleotides are TGTGCCAGCAGCTCTCGGACGGGAGGAACTAATGAAAAACTGTTTTTT.

The V call is TRBV29-1, the J call TRBJ1-1, with no clear D. V dropped 4 bases and J dropped 1 base, with 10 bases sitting between them. Germline V lookup: CDR1 SQVTM, CDR2 ANQGSEA. This CDR3 spans 13 amino acids. CDR3 protein: CSVVPDKNTEAFF. CDR3 coding DNA: TGCAGCGTTGTACCAGACAAGAACACTGAAGCTTTCTTT. The whole variable domain, filled in from reference TRBV29-1 and TRBJ1-1, reads SAVISQKPSRDICQRGTSLTIQCQVDSQVTMMFWYRQQPGQSLTLIATANQGSEATYESGFVIDKFPISRPNLTFSTLTVSNMSPEDSSIYLCSVVPDKNTEAFFGQGTRLTVV.

This clone was detected many times. The genes are TRBV6-1 and TRBJ2-2; D ambiguous. There are 17 residues in the CDR3. The V end was cut by 1 base, the J end by 1 base, with 13 bases between. The germline gives CDR1 MNHNS, CDR2 SASEGT. The CDR3: CASSEERWRQNTGELFF. CDR3 bases: TGTGCCAGCAGTGAAGAGAGGTGGAGACAGAACACCGGGGAGCTGTTTTTT.

The chain has TRBV30 and TRBJ2-3; no reliable D call. The V end lost 3 bases, the J end lost 11 bases, and 18 bases lay between the germline ends. Per germline, CDR1 GTSNPN and CDR2 SVGIG (reference sequence). The length of the CDR3 is 13 residues. CDR3 residues: CAWSPDLGTGQYF. The CDR3 nucleotides read TGTGCCTGGAGCCCTGACCTCGGAACTGGGCAGTATTTT.